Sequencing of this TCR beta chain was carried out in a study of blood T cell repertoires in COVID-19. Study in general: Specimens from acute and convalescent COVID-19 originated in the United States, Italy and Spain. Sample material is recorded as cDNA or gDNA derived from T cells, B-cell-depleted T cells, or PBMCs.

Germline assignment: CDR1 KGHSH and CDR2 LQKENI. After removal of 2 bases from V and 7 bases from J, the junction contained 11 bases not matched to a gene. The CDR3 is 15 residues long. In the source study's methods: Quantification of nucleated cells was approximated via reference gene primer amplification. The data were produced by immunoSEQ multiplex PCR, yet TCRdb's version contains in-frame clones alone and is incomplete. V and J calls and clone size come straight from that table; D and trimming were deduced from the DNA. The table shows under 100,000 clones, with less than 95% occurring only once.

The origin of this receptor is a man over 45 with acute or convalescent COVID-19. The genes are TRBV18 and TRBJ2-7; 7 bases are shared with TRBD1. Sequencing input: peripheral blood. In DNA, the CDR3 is TGTGCCAGCTCACCAGTAGGACAGGCCCTAGGGGAGCAGTACTTC. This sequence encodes CASSPVGQALGEQYF.